These 15 T cell receptor beta chains were all obtained from the same sample, sequenced in a study of identical twins. TCRdb passed the 5' RACE reads through MiXCR, listing each CDR3 protein once. The sample lists more than 1.5 million distinct CDR3 sequences; about 32% were seen once. The sequencing input was cord blood. All receptors come from a newborn girl in good health.

The V gene is TRBV7-2, the J gene TRBJ1-1; D is possibly TRBD1 (6 bases). Per germline, CDR1 SGHTA and CDR2 FQGNSA. Trimming pared 5 bases from V and 1 base from J, leaving 14 bases between. This CDR3 has 15 residues. CDR3 DNA: TGTGCCAGCAGCCCCTGGGGACACGCGAACACTGAAGCTTTCTTT. This translates into CASSPWGHANTEAFF.

The chain recombines TRBV28 with TRBJ2-1; TRBD2 aligns across 7 bases. V lost 3 bases to trimming and J lost 11 bases; unmatched junction nucleotides: 10. CDR3 length: 14 residues. CDR1 and CDR2 from the germline V gene are MDHEN and SYDVKM. The CDR3, as DNA: TGTGCCAGCAGTTTTCCCCAAGGGAGGGATCAGCAGTTCTTC. It translates to CASSFPQGRDQQFF.

This chain joins TRBV5-1 and TRBJ1-2, with D tentatively TRBD1 (6 bases). Per germline, CDR1 SGHRS and CDR2 YFSETQ. The CDR3 spans 14 residues. The V end lost 0 bases, the J end lost 7 bases, and 13 bases lay between the germline ends. The CDR3 is CASSLEGGPLGYTF. The CDR3 region has the DNA TGCGCCAGCAGCTTGGAAGGGGGGCCCCTTGGCTACACCTTC.

This clonotype was counted a few times. V is TRBV12-3 or TRBV12-4 and J is TRBJ2-1; D unclear. V was pared by 2 bases and J by 0 bases, with 17 bases between. The CDR3 is 18 residues long. CDR3 region: CASSLQPSAGPSYNEQFF. CDR3 DNA sequence: TGTGCCAGCAGTTTACAACCCAGCGCCGGCCCCTCCTACAATGAGCAGTTCTTC.

Points on this clonotype: A much larger clonotype is one base distant, so this may be a read error. The gene calls are TRBV28 and TRBJ2-4, with TRBD1 matching over 8 bases. Germline V gives CDR1 MDHEN, CDR2 SYDVKM. The CDR3 covers 13 residues. For the CDR3, the DNA is TGTGCCAGCAGAGGGCAGGGGGCAAACATTCGGTACTTC. This sequence encodes CASRGQGANIRYF.

With regard to this clonotype: This may be a read error, as it is one base from a much larger clone. The chain couples TRBV12-3 or TRBV12-4 to TRBJ2-7; the match to TRBD2 covers 7 bases. J lost 2 bases, V lost 5 bases, and 9 bases had no gene match. This CDR3 contains 15 residues. This CDR3 reads CASSLELAEPYEQYF. The CDR3 bases are TGTGCCAGCAGTCTCGAGCTAGCGGAGCCCTACGAGCAGTACTTC.

The table lists this clonotype with many counts. The rearrangement links TRBV12-3 or TRBV12-4 to TRBJ1-2, with no clear D. The CDR3 runs to 12 residues. V lost 6 bases to trimming and J lost 4 bases, with 9 bases between them. CDR3: CASSLRLYGYTF. The CDR3 DNA is TGTGCCAGCAGCTTGCGCCTCTATGGCTACACCTTC.

The chain is built from TRBV6-2 or TRBV6-3 and TRBJ2-3; 8 bases fit TRBD2. The CDR3 totals 14 residues. The germline gives CDR1 MNHEY, CDR2 SVGEGT. Unmatched junction bases numbered 4, after V lost 1 base and J lost 7 bases. The CDR3 reads CASSYLTSANTQYF. CDR3 DNA sequence: TGTGCCAGCAGTTACTTGACTAGCGCAAATACGCAGTATTTT.

The chain combines TRBV20-1 with TRBJ2-1; D might be TRBD2 (5 bases). Looked up from germline, CDR1 is DFQATT and CDR2 is SNEGSKA (reference sequence). Between the trimmed V and J ends, which lost 3 bases and 7 bases, there was a span of 16 bases. This CDR3 has 14 residues. CDR3 loop: CSARTTPLANEQFF. The CDR3 bases are TGCAGTGCTAGGACTACCCCTCTCGCTAATGAGCAGTTCTTC.

This clonotype occurred a few times. CDR3 in amino acids: CASSILSGTGYGYTF. DNA for the CDR3: TGTGCCAGCAGCATACTATCCGGGACAGGGTATGGCTACACCTTC. The rearrangement uses TRBV9 and TRBJ1-2; TRBD1 matches at 9 bases. Germline V gene sequence: CDR1 SGDLS, CDR2 YYNGEE. V was pared by 4 bases and J by 5 bases, with 9 bases of the junction left unmatched. The CDR3 has 15 residues.

About this clonotype: This may be a read error, as it is one base from a much larger clone. The genes are TRBV7-9 and TRBJ1-2, with D uncertain. The CDR3 covers 13 residues. Germline lookup yields CDR1 SEHNR and CDR2 FQNEAQ (reference sequence). CDR3 DNA: TGTGTCAGCAGCTTACCCCAGGTGTATGGCTACACCTTC. This encodes CVSSLPQVYGYTF. The complete variable domain, with remaining parts taken from reference TRBV7-9 and TRBJ1-2, reads DTGVSQNPRHKITKRGQNVTFRCDPISEHNRLYWYRQTLGQGPEFLTYFQNEAQLEKSRLLSDRFSAERPKGSFSTLEIQRTEQGDSAMYLCVSSLPQVYGYTFGSGTRLTVV.

The table lists this clonotype with a few counts. This rearrangement joins TRBV29-1 to TRBJ2-2, with unresolved D. V gave up 0 bases and J gave up 3 bases, with 5 bases separating them. CDR1 and CDR2 from the germline V gene are SQVTM and ANQGSEA. This CDR3 comprises 13 residues. This CDR3 is CSVEDFYTGELFF. The CDR3 nucleotides read TGCAGCGTTGAAGACTTCTACACCGGGGAGCTGTTTTTT.

This clonotype was detected only a few times. The chain recombines TRBV20-1 with TRBJ2-3, with D perhaps TRBD2 (6 bases). With 5 bases removed from V and 2 bases from J, the gap between germline ends came to 17 bases. CDR1 and CDR2 (germline): DFQATT, SNEGSKA (reference sequence). The CDR3 is 15 residues long. CDR3: CSAVNRGLPTDTQYF. The CDR3 DNA sequence: TGCAGTGCTGTGAACCGGGGACTCCCCACAGATACGCAGTATTTT.

The chain recombines TRBV12-5 with TRBJ2-1; tentative D call: TRBD1 (6 bases). The DNA end lines up better with TRBJ2-7; the J call may be wrong. The CDR3 totals 14 residues. Germline V gene sequence: CDR1 LGHNT, CDR2 FRNRAP. This chain's CDR3 is CASGAGDTYNEQYF. The CDR3, as DNA: TGTGCTAGTGGTGCAGGGGACACCTACAATGAGCAGTACTTC.

The DNA of the CDR3 is TGCAGTGCTTTTTCCCAGACTAGCCAAGGTAATGAGCAGTTCTTC. It specifies CSAFSQTSQGNEQFF. V is TRBV20-1 and J is TRBJ2-1; TRBD2 aligns across 7 bases. The V gene's germline CDR1 is DFQATT and CDR2 SNEGSKA (reference sequence). This CDR3 comprises 15 residues. The V gene end was trimmed by 5 bases and the J gene end by 7 bases; junction bases not matched to a gene: 14.